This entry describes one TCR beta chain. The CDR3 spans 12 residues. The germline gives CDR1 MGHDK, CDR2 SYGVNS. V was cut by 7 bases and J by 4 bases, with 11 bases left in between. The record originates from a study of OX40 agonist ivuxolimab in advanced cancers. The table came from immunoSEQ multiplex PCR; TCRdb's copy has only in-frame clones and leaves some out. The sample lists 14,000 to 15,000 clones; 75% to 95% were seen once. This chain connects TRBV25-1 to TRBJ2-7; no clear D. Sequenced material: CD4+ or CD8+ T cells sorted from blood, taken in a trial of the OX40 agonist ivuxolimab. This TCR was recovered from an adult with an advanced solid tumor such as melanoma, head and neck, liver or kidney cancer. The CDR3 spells CASTSSLYEQYF. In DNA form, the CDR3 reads TGTGCCAGCACGTCGAGCCTTTACGAGCAGTACTTC.